This entry features one T cell receptor (beta chain) sequence. Antigen specificity is unknown. Trimming stripped 4 bases from V and 4 bases from J, with 16 bases between. CDR1 is MNHEY, CDR2 SMNVEV, per germline (reference sequence). The CDR3 extends over 15 amino acids. The data belong to a study of cytomegalovirus exposure and HLA in healthy donors. The wider study: An earlier analysis identified more than 90 million unique TCR beta sequences in some 170 million T cells. Study-wide findings and caveats: In a later analysis, several top co-occurrence clusters appeared linked to parvovirus B19, influenza, CMV and Epstein-Barr virus. Likely technical artifact: a cluster of highly shared sequence variants.

Primers for the PCR totalled 60 Vbeta and 13 Jbeta. Assay: immunoSEQ multiplex PCR; the TCRdb copy retains only in-frame clones and omits some. The sample lists 100,000 to 150,000 clones, roughly 80% occurring once. The receptor's source is a girl aged 2 to 10 in good health and CMV-seronegative. Sequencing was performed on PBMCs. The genes are TRBV27 and TRBJ1-2; possible D gene TRBD1, 5 bases. The CDR3 DNA follows: TGTGCCAGCAGTTCCTACCCGACAGACTCCTATGGCTACACCTTC. Translating gives CASSSYPTDSYGYTF.